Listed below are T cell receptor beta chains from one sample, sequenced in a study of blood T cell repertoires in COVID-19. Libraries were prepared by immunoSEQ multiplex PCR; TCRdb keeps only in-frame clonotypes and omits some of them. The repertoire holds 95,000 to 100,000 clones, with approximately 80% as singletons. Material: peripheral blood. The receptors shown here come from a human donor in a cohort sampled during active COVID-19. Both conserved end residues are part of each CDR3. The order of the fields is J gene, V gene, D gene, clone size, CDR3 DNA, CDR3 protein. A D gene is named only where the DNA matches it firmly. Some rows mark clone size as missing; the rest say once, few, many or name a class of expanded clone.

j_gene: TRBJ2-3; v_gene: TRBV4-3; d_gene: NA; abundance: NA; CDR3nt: TGCGCCAGCAGCCAATCCCCGGACTGGAGCACAGATACGCAGTATTTT; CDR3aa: CASSQSPDWSTDTQYF
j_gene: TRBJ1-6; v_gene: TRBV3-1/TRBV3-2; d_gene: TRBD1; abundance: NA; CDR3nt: TGTGCCAGCAGCCCGTGGGGACAGGGGAGGAATTCACCCCTCCACTTT; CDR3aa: CASSPWGQGRNSPLHF
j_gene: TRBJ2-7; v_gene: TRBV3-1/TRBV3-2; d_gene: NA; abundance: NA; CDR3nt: TGTGCCAGCAGCCAAGCCCCCCCTTACGAGCAGTACTTC; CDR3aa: CASSQAPPYEQYF
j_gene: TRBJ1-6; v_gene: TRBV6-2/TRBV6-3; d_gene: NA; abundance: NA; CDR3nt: TGTGCCAGCAGTTACCAGGGGCCGGGTTCACCCCTCCACTTT; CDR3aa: CASSYQGPGSPLHF
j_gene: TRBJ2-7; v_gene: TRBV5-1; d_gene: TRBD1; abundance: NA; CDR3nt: TGCGCCAGCAGCTTGACAGGGGGGCGTTCCGACGAGCAGTACTTC; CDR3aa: CASSLTGGRSDEQYF
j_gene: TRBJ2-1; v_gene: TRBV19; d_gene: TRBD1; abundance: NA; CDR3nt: TGTGCCAGTAGTCCGCAGACAGGGCCACCATACAATGAGCAGTTCTTC; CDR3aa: CASSPQTGPPYNEQFF
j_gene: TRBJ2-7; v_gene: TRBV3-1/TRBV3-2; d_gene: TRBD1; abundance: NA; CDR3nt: TGTGCCAGCAGCCACGGGACAGGGGGTCACGAGCAGTACTTC; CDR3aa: CASSHGTGGHEQYF
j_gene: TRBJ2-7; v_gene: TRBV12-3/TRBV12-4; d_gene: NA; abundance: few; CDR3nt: TGTGCCAGCAGTCAACAGGGACCCTACGAGCAGTACTTC; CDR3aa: CASSQQGPYEQYF
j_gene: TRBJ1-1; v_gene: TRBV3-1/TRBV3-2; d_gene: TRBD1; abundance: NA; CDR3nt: TGTGCCAGCAGCCAACGGGACAGGGGAGAAGCTTTCTTT; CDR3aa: CASSQRDRGEAFF
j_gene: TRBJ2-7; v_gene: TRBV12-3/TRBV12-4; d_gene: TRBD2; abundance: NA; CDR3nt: TGTGCCAGCGCCCGCAGCGGGAGCTACGAGCAGTACTTC; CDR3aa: CASARSGSYEQYF
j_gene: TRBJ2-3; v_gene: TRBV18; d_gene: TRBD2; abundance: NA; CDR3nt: TGTGCCAGCTCACCCTGGACTAGCGGCGAGGGAACGCAGTATTTT; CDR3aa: CASSPWTSGEGTQYF
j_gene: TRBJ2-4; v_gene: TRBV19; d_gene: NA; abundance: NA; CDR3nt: TGTGCCAGTAGTATAGATGGGCGGGTCCTAGCCAAAAACATTCAGTACTTC; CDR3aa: CASSIDGRVLAKNIQYF
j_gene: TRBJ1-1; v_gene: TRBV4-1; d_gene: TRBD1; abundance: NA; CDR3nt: TGCGCCAGCAGCCAAAGGGACAGGATGAACACTGAAGCTTTCTTT; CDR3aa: CASSQRDRMNTEAFF
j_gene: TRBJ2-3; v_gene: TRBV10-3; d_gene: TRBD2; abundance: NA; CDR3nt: TGTGCCATTAAGGGGACTAGCGGGAGAGTAGATACGCAGTATTTT; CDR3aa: CAIKGTSGRVDTQYF
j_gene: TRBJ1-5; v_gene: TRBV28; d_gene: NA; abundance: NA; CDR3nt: TGTGCCAGCAGTCCGTGGACAGCCTATAGCAATCAGCCCCAGCATTTT; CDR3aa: CASSPWTAYSNQPQHF
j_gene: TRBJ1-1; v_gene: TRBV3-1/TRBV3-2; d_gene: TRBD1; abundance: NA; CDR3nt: TGTGCCAGCAGCCAAAGACAGGGGAACACTGAAGCTTTCTTT; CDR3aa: CASSQRQGNTEAFF
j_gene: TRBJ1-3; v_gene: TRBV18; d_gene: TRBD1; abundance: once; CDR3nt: TGTGCCAGCTCACCGGACAGGCTTGGAAACACCATATATTTT; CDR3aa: CASSPDRLGNTIYF
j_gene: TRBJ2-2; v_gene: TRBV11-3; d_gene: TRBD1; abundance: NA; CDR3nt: TGTGCCAGCAGCCCCCAGGACAGGGGCACCGGGGAGCTGTTTTTT; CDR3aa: CASSPQDRGTGELFF